The sequence of this T cell receptor beta chain was determined in a study of T cell responses to AZD1222 COVID-19 vaccine. The CDR3 has 16 residues. Trimming took 3 bases from V and 4 from J; bases not matched to a gene: 6. Germline V lookup: CDR1 SGHAT, CDR2 FQNNGV. This clone has only one observation. Clones were read by immunoSEQ multiplex PCR, and TCRdb kept only the in-frame ones, dropping some. The table has fewer than 150,000 clones, roughly 91% seen once. Specimen: peripheral blood, collected 28 days after the second AZD1222 dose. This clonotype was obtained from an adult who received the AZD1222 COVID-19 vaccine. V usage is TRBV11-2 and J usage is TRBJ1-6; 7 bases match TRBD1. CDR3 in amino acids: CASSFQGGRYNSPLHF. CDR3 nucleotides: TGTGCCAGCAGCTTTCAGGGGGGGAGATATAATTCACCCCTCCACTTT.